This TCR beta chain was sequenced for a study of a mutant IDH1 vaccine in newly diagnosed glioma. About the study: First vaccine doses came 4-6 weeks after radiotherapy alone, or with temozolomide cycles. Prior therapy was radiotherapy, temozolomide, or both; most received both.

Study-wide points: Of the patients, 80% to 95% had vaccine-induced immune responses.

Details on this clone: The antigen remains undetermined.

Sample time point: week 5, during vaccination. Vaccine doses each comprised 300 ug of mutant IDH1 20-mer peptide, with topical imiquimod. The germline CDR1 and CDR2 sequences are MNHNY and SVGAGI (reference sequence). V trimming: 6 bases; J trimming: 1 base; junction bases outside the gene matches: 4. CDR3 length: 16 residues. TCRdb's copy holds only in-frame clones and misses some; the assay was immunoSEQ multiplex PCR. The data show roughly 11,000 clones, around nine tenths seen once. The rearrangement links TRBV6-6 to TRBJ2-3, with 13 bases fitting TRBD2. The specimen was PBMCs, collected from a glioma patient whose treatment included an IDH1 peptide vaccine. The clonotype was recovered from a woman in her thirties or forties with glioma. Some clones in this sample may be carry-over from other donors' samples. In nucleotides, the CDR3 is TGTGCCAGCAGAACCGGACTAGCGGGAGGCACAGATACGCAGTATTTT. The encoded protein is CASRTGLAGGTDTQYF.